This TCR beta chain is drawn from a study of cytomegalovirus exposure and HLA in healthy donors. The PCR had 60 Vbeta and 13 Jbeta primers. Generated by immunoSEQ multiplex PCR, the TCRdb table keeps only in-frame clones and is missing some. This table holds approximately 80,000 clones, 72% found once. When sampled, the donors appeared nominally healthy, though they likely had unrecorded immune exposures. Germline lookup yields CDR1 SGHDT and CDR2 YYEEEE. V shed 4 bases and J 7 bases; nucleotides not matched to a gene: 4. This CDR3 has 13 amino acids. This clone has just a few counts. Antigen: not known. Study-level results: Most TCR sequences were rare, but some public TCRs occurred in many donors. Roughly even sequencing depth across donors was the assumption behind the presence/absence analyses.

This sequence originates from a woman between 40 and 55 years old in good health and CMV-seropositive. Sequencing input: PBMCs. The J gene is TRBJ2-1, the V gene TRBV5-6; 8 nucleotides agree with TRBD2. CDR3 nucleotide sequence: TGTGCCAGCAGCGGGACTAGTGAGAATGAGCAGTTCTTC. This translates into CASSGTSENEQFF.